The entry below gives a single T cell receptor (beta chain) sequence along with its context. Its cognate antigen has yet to be identified. Base-call qualities are not available, and no considerably larger clone is one nucleotide away. Samples from volunteer blood donors who had recovered from COVID-19 were contributed by a second Seattle source. Each collaborating institution followed its own protocols to collect whole blood in K2EDTA tubes. For TCRbeta analysis, collaborators shipped samples as frozen whole blood, isolated PBMCs, or DNA extracted from either of those sample types. Per the germline V gene (reference sequence), LNHDA is the CDR1 and SQIVND is the CDR2. V lost 6 bases and J lost 6 bases, and the count of bases not matched to a germline gene is 5. The CDR3 runs 14 amino acids, cysteine and phenylalanine included. The entry retains the CDR3 DNA only, 42 bases that are in frame from base 1.

The entry originates in a study of blood T cell repertoires in COVID-19 (dated by TCRdb to between 2020 and 2021). Study-wide context: Samples from collaborators originated in the United States, Italy and Spain and spanned both the acute and convalescent phases of COVID-19. Subjects who had been exposed to COVID-19, were actively infected with it, or had recovered from it provided the deeply sampled blood TCRbeta repertoires that made up the dataset. The material from the prospective study consisted of cDNA or gDNA derived from T cells, B-cell-depleted T cells, or PBMCs. The sample metadata nearly always contained a de-identified subject ID, COVID-19 status, age in years and sex. HLA class I and class II types, where available, came from metadata supplied by the sample provider rather than from assay-based typing. The repertoires were made available in a free public database intended to serve as a resource for research on the immune response to SARS-CoV-2. The samples were drawn from two sources: the first 160 participants of the ongoing ImmuneRACE study, and 1,000 to 1,500 subjects contributed by 6 global collaborators. General findings and caveats noted by the study authors: The quantity of clinical and demographic metadata differed by source and by participant and was supplied without curation.

TCRbeta CDR3 regions were amplified from genomic DNA by means of the immunoSEQ Assay, a bias-controlled multiplex PCR. In the source study's methods: The number of nucleated cells in each sample was estimated from the amplification of reference gene primers within the assay. Sequence reads were collapsed and filtered to measure the absolute abundance of every unique TCRbeta CDR3 rearrangement. For each sample, productive Simpson clonality was calculated by taking the square root of Simpson's diversity index across productive rearrangements. TCRdb obtained this table from immuneACCESS and retained in-frame rearrangements with V and J assigned. These tables miss some clones; where compared with another copy, unresolved V genes account for less than half of the shortfall, and the remainder is unexplained. V and J calls and clone size are given by that table; D and trimming were obtained from the DNA. This sample has 150,000 to 200,000 clones in its table, and 70% to 90% of those were observed once. The ten biggest clones cover 1.5% to 2% of the sample.

The V and J genes are TRBV19 and TRBJ2-1; 10 bases in the junction line up with TRBD2. The material sequenced was peripheral blood. This sequence originates from a man aged 18 to 30 who had recovered from COVID-19. In nucleotides, the sequence is TGTGCCAGTAGGTTGGCTAGCGGGAGCAATGAGCAGTTCTTC. Its protein reads: CASRLASGSNEQFF.